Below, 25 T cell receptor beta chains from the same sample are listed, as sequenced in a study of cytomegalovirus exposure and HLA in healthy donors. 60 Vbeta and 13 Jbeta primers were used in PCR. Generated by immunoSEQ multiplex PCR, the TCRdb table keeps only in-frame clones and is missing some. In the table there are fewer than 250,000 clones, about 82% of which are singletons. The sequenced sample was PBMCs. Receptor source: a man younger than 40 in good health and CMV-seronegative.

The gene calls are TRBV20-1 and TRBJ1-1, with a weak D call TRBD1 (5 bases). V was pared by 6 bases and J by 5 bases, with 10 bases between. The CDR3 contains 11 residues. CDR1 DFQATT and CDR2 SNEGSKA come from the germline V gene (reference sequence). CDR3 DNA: TGCAGTGCCCCCAGGGCGACTGAAGCTTTCTTT. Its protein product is CSAPRATEAFF.

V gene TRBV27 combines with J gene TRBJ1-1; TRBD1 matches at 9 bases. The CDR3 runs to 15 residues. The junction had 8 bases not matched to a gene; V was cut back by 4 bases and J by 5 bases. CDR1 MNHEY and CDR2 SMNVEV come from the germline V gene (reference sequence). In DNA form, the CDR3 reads TGTGCCAGCAGTTCGGACAGGGGAGGTGGGACTGAAGCTTTCTTT. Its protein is CASSSDRGGGTEAFF.

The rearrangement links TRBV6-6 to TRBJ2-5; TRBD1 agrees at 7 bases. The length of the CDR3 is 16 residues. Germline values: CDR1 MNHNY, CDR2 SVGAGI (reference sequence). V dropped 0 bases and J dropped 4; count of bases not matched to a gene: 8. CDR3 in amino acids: CASSYSGTGAGETQYF. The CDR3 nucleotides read TGTGCCAGCAGTTACTCGGGTACAGGGGCTGGAGAGACCCAGTACTTC.

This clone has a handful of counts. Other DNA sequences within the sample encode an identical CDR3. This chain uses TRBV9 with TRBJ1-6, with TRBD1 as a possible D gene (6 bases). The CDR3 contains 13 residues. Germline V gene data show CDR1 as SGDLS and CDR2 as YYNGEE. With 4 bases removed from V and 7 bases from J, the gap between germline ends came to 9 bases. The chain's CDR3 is CASSSGENSPLHF. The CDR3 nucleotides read TGTGCCAGCAGCTCAGGGGAAAATTCACCCCTCCACTTT.

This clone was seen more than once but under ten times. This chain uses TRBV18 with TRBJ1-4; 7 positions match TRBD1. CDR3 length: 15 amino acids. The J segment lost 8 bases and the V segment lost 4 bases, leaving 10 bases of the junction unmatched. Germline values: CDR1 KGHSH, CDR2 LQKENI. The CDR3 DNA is TGTGCCAGCTCACACCGAGGGGGCGGAGGGGAAAAACTGTTTTTT. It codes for CASSHRGGGGEKLFF.

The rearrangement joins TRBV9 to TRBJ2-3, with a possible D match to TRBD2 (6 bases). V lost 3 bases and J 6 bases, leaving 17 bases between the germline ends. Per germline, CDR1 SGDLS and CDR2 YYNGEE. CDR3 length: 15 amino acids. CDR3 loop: CASSASGLPRDTQYF. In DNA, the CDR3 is TGTGCCAGCAGCGCTTCGGGACTGCCGAGGGATACGCAGTATTTT.

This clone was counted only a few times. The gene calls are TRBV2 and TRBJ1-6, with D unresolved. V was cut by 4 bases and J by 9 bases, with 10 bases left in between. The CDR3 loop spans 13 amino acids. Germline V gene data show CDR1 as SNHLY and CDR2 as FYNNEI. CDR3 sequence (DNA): TGTGCCAGCAGTGGTCCCGTTCTTTCACCCCTCCACTTT. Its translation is CASSGPVLSPLHF.

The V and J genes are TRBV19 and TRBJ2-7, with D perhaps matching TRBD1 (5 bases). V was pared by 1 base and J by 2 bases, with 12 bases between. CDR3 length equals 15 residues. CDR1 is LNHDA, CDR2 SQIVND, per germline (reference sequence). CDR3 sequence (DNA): TGTGCCAGTAGTATAGGCGCAGGGTCAACCTACGAGCAGTACTTC. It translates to CASSIGAGSTYEQYF.

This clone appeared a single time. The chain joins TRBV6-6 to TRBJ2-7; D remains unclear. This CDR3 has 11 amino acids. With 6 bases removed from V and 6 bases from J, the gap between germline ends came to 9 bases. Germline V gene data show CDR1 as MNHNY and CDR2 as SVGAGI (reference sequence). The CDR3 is CASRNELEQYF. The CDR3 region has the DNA TGTGCCAGCAGGAATGAGCTCGAGCAGTACTTC.

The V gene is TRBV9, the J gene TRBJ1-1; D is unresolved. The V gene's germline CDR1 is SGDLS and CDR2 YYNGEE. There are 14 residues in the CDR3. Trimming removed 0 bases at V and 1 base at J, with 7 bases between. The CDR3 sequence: CASSVEARNTEAFF. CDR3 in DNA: TGTGCCAGCAGCGTAGAAGCGAGGAACACTGAAGCTTTCTTT.

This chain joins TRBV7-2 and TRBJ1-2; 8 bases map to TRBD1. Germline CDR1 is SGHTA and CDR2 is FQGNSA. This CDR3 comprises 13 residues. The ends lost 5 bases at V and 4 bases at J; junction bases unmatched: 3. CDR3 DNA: TGTGCCAGCAGCCCAGGACAGGGCTATGGCTACACCTTC. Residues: CASSPGQGYGYTF. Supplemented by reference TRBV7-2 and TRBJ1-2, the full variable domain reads GAGVSQSPSNKVTEKGKDVELRCDPISGHTALYWYRQSLGQGLEFLIYFQGNSAPDKSGLPSDRFSAERTGGSVSTLTIQRTQQEDSAVYLCASSPGQGYGYTFGSGTRLTVV.

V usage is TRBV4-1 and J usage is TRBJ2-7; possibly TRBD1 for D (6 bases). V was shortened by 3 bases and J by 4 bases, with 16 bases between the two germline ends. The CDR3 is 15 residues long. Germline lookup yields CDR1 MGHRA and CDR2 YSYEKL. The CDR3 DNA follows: TGCGCCAGCAGCCACTCGGGACAACAGGCATACGAGCAGTACTTC. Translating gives CASSHSGQQAYEQYF.

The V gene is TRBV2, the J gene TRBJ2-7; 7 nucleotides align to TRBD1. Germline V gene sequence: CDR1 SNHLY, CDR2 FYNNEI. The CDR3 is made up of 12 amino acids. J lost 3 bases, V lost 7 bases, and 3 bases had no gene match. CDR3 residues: CASKGTVYEQYF. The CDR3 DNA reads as TGTGCCAGCAAGGGGACAGTCTACGAGCAGTACTTC.

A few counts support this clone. The DNA for the CDR3 is TGTGCCAGCAGTAGGAGGACAGGGGGTACGAACACTGAAGCTTTCTTT. It yields the protein CASSRRTGGTNTEAFF. The rearrangement links TRBV6-6 to TRBJ1-1, with 10 bases matching TRBD1. CDR1 is MNHNY, CDR2 SVGAGI, per germline (reference sequence). CDR3 size: 16 residues. V shed 5 bases and J 1 base; nucleotides not matched to a gene: 7.

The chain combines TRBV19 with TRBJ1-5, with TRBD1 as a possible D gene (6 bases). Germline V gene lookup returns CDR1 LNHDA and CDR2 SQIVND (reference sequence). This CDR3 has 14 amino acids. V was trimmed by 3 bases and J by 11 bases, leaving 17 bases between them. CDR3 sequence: CASSIAGAAAAQHF. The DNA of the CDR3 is TGTGCCAGTAGTATTGCAGGGGCCGCGGCAGCCCAGCATTTT.

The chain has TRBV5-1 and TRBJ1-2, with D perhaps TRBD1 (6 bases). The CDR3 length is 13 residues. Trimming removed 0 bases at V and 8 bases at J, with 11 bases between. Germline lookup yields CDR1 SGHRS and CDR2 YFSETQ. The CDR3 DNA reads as TGCGCCAGCAGCTTGGGACAGGACGTGGGCTACACCTTC. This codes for CASSLGQDVGYTF.

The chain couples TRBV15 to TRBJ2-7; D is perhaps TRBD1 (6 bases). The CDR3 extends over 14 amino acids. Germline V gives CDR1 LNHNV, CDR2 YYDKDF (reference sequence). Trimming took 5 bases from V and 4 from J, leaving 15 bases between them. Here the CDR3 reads CATSQGHGSYEQYF. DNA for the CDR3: TGTGCCACCAGCCAGGGACATGGGAGTTACGAGCAGTACTTC.

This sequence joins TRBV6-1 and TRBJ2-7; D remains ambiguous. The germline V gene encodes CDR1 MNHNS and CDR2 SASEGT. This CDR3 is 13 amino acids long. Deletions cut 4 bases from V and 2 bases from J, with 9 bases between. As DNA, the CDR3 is TGTGCCAGCAGTGGCCAGGTACCCTACGAGCAGTACTTC. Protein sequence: CASSGQVPYEQYF.

This CDR3 is CASSPPDRGLTYEQYF. Here the CDR3 DNA reads TGTGCCAGCAGTCCACCCGACAGGGGGCTGACCTACGAGCAGTACTTC. This rearrangement joins TRBV28 to TRBJ2-7; TRBD1 agrees at 10 bases. CDR3 length: 16 amino acids. In germline, CDR1 is MDHEN, CDR2 SYDVKM. The J segment lost 2 bases and the V segment lost 5 bases, leaving 9 bases of the junction unmatched.

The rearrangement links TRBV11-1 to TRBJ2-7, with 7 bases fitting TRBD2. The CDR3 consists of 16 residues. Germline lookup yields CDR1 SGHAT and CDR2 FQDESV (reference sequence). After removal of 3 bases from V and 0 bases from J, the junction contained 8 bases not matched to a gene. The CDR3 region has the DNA TGTGCCAGCAGCTTTTGGGGGGGTACCCCCTCCTACGAGCAGTACTTC. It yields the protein CASSFWGGTPSYEQYF.

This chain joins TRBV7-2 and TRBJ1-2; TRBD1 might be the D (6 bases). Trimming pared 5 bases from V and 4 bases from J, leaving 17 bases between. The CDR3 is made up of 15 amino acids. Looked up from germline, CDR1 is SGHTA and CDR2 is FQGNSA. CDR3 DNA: TGTGCCAGCAGCAGAGGGGGGGGCGGAAGCTATGGCTACACCTTC. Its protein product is CASSRGGGGSYGYTF.

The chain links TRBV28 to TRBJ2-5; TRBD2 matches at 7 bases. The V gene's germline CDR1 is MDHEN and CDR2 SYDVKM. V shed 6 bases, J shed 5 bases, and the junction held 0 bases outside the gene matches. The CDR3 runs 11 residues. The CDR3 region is CASSGRETQYF. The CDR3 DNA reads TGTGCCAGCAGCGGGAGGGAGACCCAGTACTTC.

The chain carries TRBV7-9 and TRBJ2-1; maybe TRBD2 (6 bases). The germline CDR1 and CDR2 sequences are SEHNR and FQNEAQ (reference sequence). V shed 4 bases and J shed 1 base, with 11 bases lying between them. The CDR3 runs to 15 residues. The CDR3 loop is CASSSGRTSYNEQFF. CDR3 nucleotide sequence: TGTGCCAGCAGCTCAGGGAGGACTTCCTACAATGAGCAGTTCTTC. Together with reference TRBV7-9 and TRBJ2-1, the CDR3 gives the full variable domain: DTGVSQNPRHKITKRGQNVTFRCDPISEHNRLYWYRQTLGQGPEFLTYFQNEAQLEKSRLLSDRFSAERPKGSFSTLEIQRTEQGDSAMYLCASSSGRTSYNEQFFGPGTRLTVL.

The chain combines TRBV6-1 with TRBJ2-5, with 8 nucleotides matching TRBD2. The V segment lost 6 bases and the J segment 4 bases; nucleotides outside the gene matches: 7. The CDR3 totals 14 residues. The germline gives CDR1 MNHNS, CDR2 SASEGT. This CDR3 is CASRTTGRVETQYF. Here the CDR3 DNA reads TGTGCCAGCAGGACCACCGGGAGGGTAGAGACCCAGTACTTC.

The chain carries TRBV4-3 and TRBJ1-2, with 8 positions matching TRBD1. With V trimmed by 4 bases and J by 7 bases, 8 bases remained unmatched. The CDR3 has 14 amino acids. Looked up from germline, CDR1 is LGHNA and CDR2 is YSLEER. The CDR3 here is CASSPGQGWSGYTF. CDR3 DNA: TGCGCCAGCAGCCCCGGACAGGGTTGGTCTGGCTACACCTTC.